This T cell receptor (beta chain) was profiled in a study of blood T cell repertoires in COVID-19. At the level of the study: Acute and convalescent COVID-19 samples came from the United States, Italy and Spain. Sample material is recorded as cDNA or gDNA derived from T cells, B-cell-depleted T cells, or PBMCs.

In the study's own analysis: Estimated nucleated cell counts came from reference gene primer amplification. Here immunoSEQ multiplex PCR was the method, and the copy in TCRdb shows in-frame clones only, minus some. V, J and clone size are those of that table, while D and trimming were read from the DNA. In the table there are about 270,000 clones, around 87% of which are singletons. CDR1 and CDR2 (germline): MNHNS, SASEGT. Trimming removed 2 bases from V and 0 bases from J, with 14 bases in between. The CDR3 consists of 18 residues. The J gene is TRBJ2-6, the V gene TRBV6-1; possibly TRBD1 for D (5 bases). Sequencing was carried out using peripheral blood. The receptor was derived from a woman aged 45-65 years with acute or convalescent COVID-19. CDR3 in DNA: TGTGCCAGCAGTGAACTCTTAGCAGGGCTCTCTGGGGCCAACGTCCTGACTTTC. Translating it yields CASSELLAGLSGANVLTF.